The 28 T cell receptor beta chains below were found in one sample sequenced in a study of T cell changes during pregnancy in multiple sclerosis. Some clones are missing from TCRdb's copy, which holds only in-frame ones; the method was immunoSEQ multiplex PCR. The sample includes some 38,000 clones, more than 75% seen only once; the top ten take 6.5% to 8.5%. The sequences come from CD8+ T cells from peripheral blood mononuclear cells, collected in the third trimester of pregnancy. All receptors come from a female donor with multiple sclerosis, enrolled in a pregnancy study.

This chain connects TRBV13 to TRBJ1-4; the D gene is possibly TRBD1 (6 bases). The CDR3 has 15 residues. The ends were cut back, 4 bases at V and 4 bases at J, with 13 bases in the middle. Per the germline V gene, CDR1 is PRHDT and CDR2 is FYEKMQ (reference sequence). The CDR3 reads CASSYYRVLNEKLFF. In nucleotides, the CDR3 is TGTGCCAGCAGCTACTACAGGGTGCTTAATGAAAAACTGTTTTTT.

The chain carries TRBV7-2 and TRBJ2-7; 9 positions match TRBD2. Germline V lookup: CDR1 SGHTA, CDR2 FQGNSA. V trimming: 1 base; J trimming: 2 bases; junction bases outside the gene matches: 3. The CDR3 runs to 15 residues. The CDR3 loop reads CASSLGAGGPYEQYF. The CDR3 nucleotides are TGTGCCAGCAGCTTAGGAGCGGGAGGACCCTACGAGCAGTACTTC.

The V gene is TRBV28, the J gene TRBJ1-5; D unclear. The CDR3 consists of 12 residues. V lost 7 bases and J 4 bases, leaving 8 bases between the germline ends. CDR1 MDHEN and CDR2 SYDVKM come from the germline V gene. DNA of the CDR3: TGTGCCAGCACGGAGGATAATCAGCCCCAGCATTTT. Translating gives CASTEDNQPQHF.

This rearrangement joins TRBV10-3 to TRBJ2-3; 9 positions match TRBD1. J lost 5 bases, V lost 11 bases, and 8 bases had no gene match. CDR1 and CDR2 from the germline V gene are ENHRY and SYGVKD. The CDR3 sequence is 13 residues long. Written as DNA, the CDR3 is TGTGCCTCCAGGACAGGGGTGAGAGATACGCAGTATTTT. Translating gives CASRTGVRDTQYF.

Only one count was recorded for this clone. The chain recombines TRBV6-5 with TRBJ2-1; 10 bases line up with TRBD2. The germline V gene encodes CDR1 MNHEY and CDR2 SVGAGI. CDR3 length: 14 amino acids. V dropped 5 bases and J dropped 3; count of bases not matched to a gene: 1. The DNA of the CDR3 is TGTGCCAGCAGTACTAGCGGGGTCTACAATGAGCAGTTCTTC. Encoded protein: CASSTSGVYNEQFF.

This clone appeared once. This chain uses TRBV10-3 with TRBJ1-1; D unclear. Per germline, CDR1 ENHRY and CDR2 SYGVKD. Trimming stripped 4 bases from V and 0 bases from J, with 12 bases between. This CDR3 contains 15 residues. In nucleotides, the CDR3 is TGTGCCATCAGTGTAAACAGTGCGATGAACACTGAAGCTTTCTTT. Its protein is CAISVNSAMNTEAFF.

The chain joins TRBV7-2 to TRBJ2-7; TRBD2 is a possible D gene (5 bases). Trimming stripped 5 bases from V and 2 bases from J, with 19 bases between. The germline gives CDR1 SGHTA, CDR2 FQGNSA. CDR3 size: 16 residues. CDR3 protein: CASSLRETRMAYEQYF. The CDR3 coding sequence is TGTGCCAGCAGCCTAAGGGAGACACGGATGGCCTACGAGCAGTACTTC.

This clone was detected only a few times. This chain joins TRBV20-1 and TRBJ1-1, with D tentatively TRBD1 (5 bases). Per germline, CDR1 DFQATT and CDR2 SNEGSKA (reference sequence). Trimming took off 6 bases at V and 6 bases at J, with 11 bases between the two ends. The CDR3 contains 11 residues. The CDR3 reads CSAETDAEAFF. CDR3 sequence (DNA): TGCAGTGCGGAGACAGATGCTGAAGCTTTCTTT.

The rearrangement uses TRBV6-5 and TRBJ1-1; D is uncertain. Germline V gene sequence: CDR1 MNHEY, CDR2 SVGAGI. The V end was cut by 2 bases, the J end by 4 bases, with 8 bases between. The CDR3 totals 13 residues. DNA for the CDR3: TGTGCCAGCAGTTACACAGAAGGCACTGAAGCTTTCTTT. The encoded protein is CASSYTEGTEAFF.

V and J are TRBV7-9 and TRBJ2-7; possible D gene TRBD1, 5 bases. The CDR3 totals 12 residues. The germline V gene encodes CDR1 SEHNR and CDR2 FQNEAQ (reference sequence). V lost 5 bases and J 4 bases, leaving 9 bases between the germline ends. DNA of the CDR3: TGTGCCAGCAGCGTAAGGGGATACGAGCAGTACTTC. Its translation is CASSVRGYEQYF.

The chain carries TRBV5-4 and TRBJ1-3; 8 bases fit TRBD1. Per germline, CDR1 SGHNT and CDR2 YYREEE (reference sequence). This CDR3 is built from 15 residues. V was clipped by 4 bases and J by 4 bases; unmatched bases: 7. The CDR3 bases are TGTGCCAGCAGCCGGGACCGGGACAGGGGAAACACCATATATTTT. Its translation is CASSRDRDRGNTIYF.

The CDR3 sequence: CASSSKDRAGTEAFF. Written as DNA, the CDR3 is TGTGCCAGCAGCTCTAAGGACAGGGCGGGGACTGAAGCTTTCTTT. This chain joins TRBV7-9 and TRBJ1-1, with TRBD1 identical over 8 bases. The CDR3 covers 15 residues. Trimming cost V 4 bases and J 5 bases; bases outside gene matches: 9. Per the germline V gene, CDR1 is SEHNR and CDR2 is FQNEAQ (reference sequence).

The chain has TRBV5-6 and TRBJ2-7; D perhaps matches TRBD2 (5 bases). The CDR3 sequence is 12 residues long. The germline V and J ends were trimmed by 3 bases and 7 bases, with 11 bases remaining between them. CDR1 and CDR2 from the germline V gene are SGHDT and YYEEEE. The CDR3 is CASSWEYREQYF. CDR3 coding DNA: TGTGCCAGCAGCTGGGAGTATCGGGAGCAGTACTTC.

Note on this clone: This clone may be a read error of a much larger clone one base away. The chain links TRBV6-4 to TRBJ2-1; TRBD2 agrees at 9 bases. The CDR3 totals 15 residues. Trimming took 3 bases from V and 4 from J; bases not matched to a gene: 4. Germline values: CDR1 MRHNA, CDR2 SNTAGT. CDR3 in DNA: TGTGCCAGCAGTGAAGCTAGCGGGGAGTACAATGAGCAGTTCTTC. Protein: CASSEASGEYNEQFF.

The chain combines TRBV10-2 with TRBJ2-1, with 9 bases identical to TRBD1. The CDR3 has 14 amino acids. V trimming: 5 bases; J trimming: 6 bases; junction bases outside the gene matches: 5. Germline CDR1 and CDR2: WSHSY and SAAADI. In DNA form, the CDR3 reads TGCGCCAGCAGTACAGGGGGCTGGGGCAATGAGCAGTTCTTC. It specifies CASSTGGWGNEQFF.

This rearrangement joins TRBV5-1 to TRBJ2-1, with a possible D match to TRBD1 (6 bases). CDR3 length equals 17 residues. Trimming shortened V by 6 bases and J by 0 bases, and 19 bases separated the two germline ends. CDR1 SGHRS and CDR2 YFSETQ come from the germline V gene. In DNA, the CDR3 is TGCGCCAGCAACGCCGGGACATCCCAGATCTCCTACAATGAGCAGTTCTTC. This translates into CASNAGTSQISYNEQFF.

The chain joins TRBV28 to TRBJ1-3, with D unclear. Per germline, CDR1 MDHEN and CDR2 SYDVKM. The CDR3 is 14 amino acids. V was shortened by 3 bases and J by 0 bases, with 6 bases between the two germline ends. The CDR3 DNA sequence: TGTGCCAGCAGTTTGGTCGGCTCTGGAAACACCATATATTTT. It specifies CASSLVGSGNTIYF.

CDR3 protein: CSVEDTGNGYTF. CDR3 nucleotide sequence: TGCAGCGTTGAGGATACAGGGAACGGCTACACCTTC. This chain links TRBV29-1 with TRBJ1-2; tentative D call: TRBD1 (6 bases). Germline values: CDR1 SQVTM, CDR2 ANQGSEA. V was trimmed by 3 bases and J by 8 bases, leaving 13 bases between them. The CDR3 length is 12 residues.

The chain couples TRBV27 to TRBJ2-2; the D gene is possibly TRBD1 (6 bases). The CDR3 is 16 amino acids. The germline V gene has CDR1 MNHEY and CDR2 SMNVEV (reference sequence). V lost 2 bases and J lost 4, with 14 bases in between. CDR3 amino acids: CASSLTGTKGTGELFF. CDR3 DNA: TGTGCCAGCAGTTTAACAGGGACCAAGGGCACCGGGGAGCTGTTTTTT.

The rearrangement links TRBV2 to TRBJ2-4; D not resolved. V lost 5 bases, J lost 0 bases, and 8 bases lay in between. Germline V lookup: CDR1 SNHLY, CDR2 FYNNEI. CDR3 length: 14 residues. The CDR3 loop is CASSLSIAKNIQYF. The CDR3 region has the DNA TGTGCCAGCAGTTTATCTATAGCCAAAAACATTCAGTACTTC.

The chain couples TRBV28 to TRBJ2-1, with TRBD2 identical over 12 bases. V was clipped by 4 bases and J by 4 bases; unmatched bases: 5. CDR1 is MDHEN and CDR2 is SYDVKM in the germline V gene. The CDR3 spans 16 residues. The CDR3 DNA reads TGTGCCAGCAGTTCACCGACTAGCGGGGGTTACAATGAGCAGTTCTTC. Residues: CASSSPTSGGYNEQFF.

This sequence joins TRBV27 and TRBJ2-1; 9 nucleotides match TRBD1. This CDR3 is built from 14 residues. Germline-derived CDR1 and CDR2 are MNHEY and SMNVEV (reference sequence). The J segment lost 7 bases and the V segment lost 3 bases, leaving 4 bases of the junction unmatched. The chain's CDR3 is CASSFIGTGNEQFF. CDR3 bases: TGTGCCAGCAGTTTTATTGGGACAGGGAATGAGCAGTTCTTC.

This clone was counted once. This sequence joins TRBV10-3 and TRBJ2-7; 9 nucleotides align to TRBD1. Germline V gene lookup returns CDR1 ENHRY and CDR2 SYGVKD. V lost 9 bases and J lost 5; bases outside the gene matches: 8. CDR3 length: 13 residues. CDR3 protein: CAIKPGQGHEQYF. DNA for the CDR3: TGTGCCATTAAGCCGGGACAGGGCCACGAGCAGTACTTC.

The rearrangement links TRBV5-8 to TRBJ2-6; TRBD2 matches 7 bases. This CDR3 comprises 17 residues. Looked up from germline, CDR1 is SGHTS and CDR2 is YDEGEE. The trim removed 2 bases at V and 0 bases at J, leaving 5 bases unmatched. CDR3 coding DNA: TGTGCCAGCAGCTTAGCGGGACGCCCCTCTGGGGCCAACGTCCTGACTTTC. Translating gives CASSLAGRPSGANVLTF.

The chain has TRBV5-1 and TRBJ1-2, with TRBD1 identical over 7 bases. The CDR3 has 14 amino acids. From germline, CDR1 is SGHRS and CDR2 YFSETQ. Germline trimming cut 3 bases from V and 8 bases from J; bases unmatched to any gene: 10. In DNA, the CDR3 is TGCGCCAGCAGCTCGGGACAGACGACTATGGGCTACACCTTC. Its protein is CASSSGQTTMGYTF.

The rearrangement uses TRBV5-6 and TRBJ2-7; maybe TRBD1 (5 bases). CDR3 length: 13 amino acids. Trimming removed 0 bases at V and 1 base at J, with 5 bases between. The germline gives CDR1 SGHDT, CDR2 YYEEEE. CDR3 nucleotides: TGTGCCAGCAGCTTGGAGGGGTCCTACGAGCAGTACTTC. This codes for CASSLEGSYEQYF.

CDR3: CASNPDWDTEAFF. CDR3 sequence (DNA): TGTGCCAGCAATCCGGACTGGGACACTGAAGCTTTCTTT. V gene TRBV6-5 combines with J gene TRBJ1-1; D gene ambiguous. CDR1 is MNHEY, CDR2 SVGAGI, per germline. V lost 7 bases and J lost 3, with 12 bases in between. The CDR3 is 13 residues long.

The chain recombines TRBV5-6 with TRBJ2-7; 9 nucleotides align to TRBD1. CDR3 size: 15 residues. Germline CDR1 is SGHDT and CDR2 is YYEEEE. V trimming: 4 bases; J trimming: 3 bases; junction bases outside the gene matches: 8. In DNA, the CDR3 is TGTGCCAGCAGCCGATGGGGACAGGGTATCTACGAGCAGTACTTC. Translating it yields CASSRWGQGIYEQYF.